The T cell receptor (beta chain) described here comes from a study of T cell changes during pregnancy in multiple sclerosis. Measured with immunoSEQ multiplex PCR; TCRdb has only the in-frame clones, and not every one. The data hold under 45,000 clones, with about 88% observed a single time. Trimming removed 6 bases at V and 2 bases at J, with 14 bases between. Germline values: CDR1 SNHLY, CDR2 FYNNEI. This CDR3 region has 16 residues. V and J are TRBV2 and TRBJ2-6; maybe TRBD2 (7 bases). The TCR was taken from a female donor with multiple sclerosis, enrolled in a pregnancy study. This specimen consisted of CD4+ T cells from peripheral blood mononuclear cells, obtained in the first trimester of pregnancy. The CDR3: CASSPRGGAGANVLTF. As DNA, the CDR3 is TGTGCCAGCAGCCCAAGGGGGGGGGCTGGGGCCAACGTCCTGACTTTC.